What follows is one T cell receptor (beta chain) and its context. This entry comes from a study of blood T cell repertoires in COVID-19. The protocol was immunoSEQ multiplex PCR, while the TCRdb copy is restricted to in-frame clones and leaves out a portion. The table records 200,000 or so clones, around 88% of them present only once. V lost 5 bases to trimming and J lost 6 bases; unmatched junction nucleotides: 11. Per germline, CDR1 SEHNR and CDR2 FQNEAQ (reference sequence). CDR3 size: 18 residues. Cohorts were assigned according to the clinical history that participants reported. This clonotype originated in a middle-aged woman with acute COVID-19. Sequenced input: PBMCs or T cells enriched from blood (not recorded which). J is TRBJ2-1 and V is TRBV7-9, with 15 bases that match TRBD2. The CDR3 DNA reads TGTGCCAGCAGCCCCGGGACTAGCGGGAGGCCTTTCCTCAATGAGCAGTTCTTC. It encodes CASSPGTSGRPFLNEQFF.